This T cell receptor beta chain was recovered during a study of prognosis after radiotherapy for stage I lung cancer. Study-level background: The patients comprised some 14 men and 6 or 7 women, spanning ages roughly 50 to 85 and having a median of 74.5 years. No patient received concurrent therapy with stereotactic body radiotherapy.

The CDR3 loop spans 13 amino acids. V shed 5 bases, J shed 6 bases, and the junction held 6 bases outside the gene matches. Germline V CDR1 and CDR2: GTSNPN, SVGIG (reference sequence). Starting from genomic DNA, TCR beta CDR3 was amplified through two-round multiplex PCR. Amplification during the initial PCR round employed primers specific to each TRBV and TRBJ gene. In the second PCR round, amplification relied on universal primers. TCRdb analysed the multiplex PCR reads with MiXCR anew, one entry per CDR3 protein. The sample comprises roughly 12,000 distinct CDR3 sequences, about 35% of which are singletons, and around 50% rests with the top ten.

This clonotype originated in a donor over 45 with non-small cell lung cancer. The V gene is TRBV30, the J gene TRBJ1-5, with 8 bases that match TRBD1. This specimen was PBMCs, taken before or after stereotactic body radiation therapy (not recorded which). The CDR3 DNA is TGTGCCTGGGACAGGGGTGAGGGTCAGCCCCAGCATTTT. Translation: CAWDRGEGQPQHF. The whole variable domain, filled in from reference TRBV30 and TRBJ1-5, reads SQTIHQWPATLVQPVGSPLSLECTVEGTSNPNLYWYRQAAGRGLQLLFYSVGIGQISSEVPQNLSASRPQDRQFILSSKKLLLSDSGFYLCAWDRGEGQPQHFGDGTRLSIL.